This passage covers 31 T cell receptor beta chains from one sample sequenced in a study of T cells in Graves' hyperthyroidism and ophthalmopathy. Template material for amplifying TCR beta CDR3 regions consisted of RNA transcripts. The HTBI primer set drove a first-round RT-PCR of the TCR CDR3. TCRdb recomputed calls from the multiplex PCR reads with MiXCR, one row per CDR3 protein. The data hold some 490,000 distinct CDR3 sequences, with under 25% observed a single time. The specimen was blood. These receptors originate from a woman aged 70 to 79 with Graves' ophthalmopathy.

Ten or more counts support this clonotype. The chain recombines TRBV12-3 or TRBV12-4 with TRBJ1-4, with D perhaps TRBD1 (6 bases). V lost 5 bases, J lost 7 bases, and 20 bases lay in between. The length of the CDR3 is 16 residues. The CDR3 DNA reads TGTGCCAGCAGTCTCGGCATGGGGGGGCGAAGTGAAAAACTGTTTTTT. This translates into CASSLGMGGRSEKLFF.

This clonotype was seen a few times. The rearrangement uses TRBV24-1 and TRBJ2-1; 10 bases agree with TRBD2. CDR3 length: 17 residues. Germline trimming cut 5 bases from V and 0 bases from J; bases unmatched to any gene: 6. The germline V gene has CDR1 KGHDR and CDR2 SFDVKD. The CDR3 DNA reads as TGTGCCACCAGTGGAGCGGGAGGGCCTAGCTCCTACAATGAGCAGTTCTTC. As protein: CATSGAGGPSSYNEQFF.

This clonotype was seen many times. This chain joins TRBV7-8 and TRBJ2-7; D possibly corresponds to TRBD2 (6 bases). CDR1 SGHVS and CDR2 FQNEAQ come from the germline V gene. Trimming took off 4 bases at V and 3 bases at J, with 13 bases between the two ends. The CDR3 runs 14 residues. DNA of the CDR3: TGTGCCAGCAGCTCTCAGGAGGGGAACTACGAGCAGTACTTC. It translates to CASSSQEGNYEQYF.

This clonotype appeared a few times. V is TRBV7-3 and J is TRBJ2-1, with 10 nucleotides matching TRBD2. With V trimmed by 5 bases and J by 4 bases, 5 bases remained unmatched. The length of the CDR3 is 15 residues. Germline V CDR1 and CDR2: SGHTA, FQGTGA. The CDR3 DNA follows: TGTGCCAGCAGCCCTAGCGGGGGACCATACAATGAGCAGTTCTTC. The encoded protein is CASSPSGGPYNEQFF.

The V call is TRBV11-2, the J call TRBJ2-2; D might be TRBD1 (5 bases). Per the germline V gene, CDR1 is SGHAT and CDR2 is FQNNGV. The V and J ends lost 2 bases and 3 bases respectively, with 7 bases between them. This CDR3 is 14 amino acids long. This CDR3 reads CASSLPGYTGELFF. As DNA, the CDR3 is TGTGCCAGCAGCTTACCAGGGTACACCGGGGAGCTGTTTTTT.

This sequence joins TRBV6-5 and TRBJ1-5; unclear D gene. Germline CDR1 is MNHEY and CDR2 is SVGAGI. The germline V and J ends were trimmed by 0 bases and 8 bases, with 8 bases remaining between them. The CDR3 extends over 13 amino acids. Written as DNA, the CDR3 is TGTGCCAGCAGTTACTCAAAGGATGAGCCCCAGCATTTT. It is translated as CASSYSKDEPQHF.

This clonotype occurred once. The chain uses TRBV18 and TRBJ1-6, with D unresolved. This CDR3 spans 14 amino acids. CDR1 and CDR2 from the germline V gene are KGHSH and LQKENI. V was trimmed by 6 bases and J by 7 bases, leaving 13 bases between them. DNA for the CDR3: TGTGCCAGCTCCCCCCTCGGGGAAAATTCACCCCTCCACTTT. It codes for CASSPLGENSPLHF.

The chain carries TRBV18 and TRBJ2-5; tentative D call: TRBD2 (6 bases). V dropped 5 bases and J dropped 4 bases, with 11 bases sitting between them. The CDR3 totals 13 residues. The V gene's germline CDR1 is KGHSH and CDR2 LQKENI. The CDR3 nucleotides are TGTGCCAGCTCAGCTAGCGCCCGAGAGACCCAGTACTTC. Translated, it gives CASSASARETQYF.

Ten or more counts support this clonotype. The chain employs TRBV12-3 or TRBV12-4 and TRBJ1-2, with D possibly being TRBD1 (5 bases). V lost 5 bases to trimming and J lost 4 bases, with 8 bases between them. The CDR3 totals 12 residues. The CDR3 reads CASSTGPYGYTF. DNA for the CDR3: TGTGCCAGCAGTACGGGGCCCTATGGCTACACCTTC.

This clonotype was detected only a few times. This sequence joins TRBV7-9 and TRBJ1-2; the D is unclear. The CDR3 has 12 residues. Trimming shortened V by 2 bases and J by 3 bases, and 4 bases separated the two germline ends. Germline CDR1 reads SEHNR; CDR2 reads FQNEAQ (reference sequence). This chain's CDR3 is CASSLSYYGYTF. The CDR3 nucleotides are TGTGCCAGCAGCTTAAGCTACTATGGCTACACCTTC.

The chain uses TRBV9 and TRBJ2-1, with TRBD2 identical over 11 bases. The V and J ends lost 2 bases and 1 base, in that order; junction bases with no gene match: 2. The germline V gene has CDR1 SGDLS and CDR2 YYNGEE. The CDR3 contains 16 residues. The CDR3 DNA reads TGTGCCAGCAGCGTGACTAGCGGGGTTTCCTACAATGAGCAGTTCTTC. Residues: CASSVTSGVSYNEQFF. The full variable domain, completed using reference TRBV9 and TRBJ2-1, is DSGVTQTPKHLITATGQRVTLRCSPRSGDLSVYWYQQSLDQGLQFLIQYYNGEERAKGNILERFSAQQFPDLHSELNLSSLELGDSALYFCASSVTSGVSYNEQFFGPGTRLTVL.

In this sample, this clonotype turned up a few times. The chain employs TRBV29-1 and TRBJ1-2; TRBD1 aligns across 9 bases. Trimming removed 4 bases from V and 4 bases from J; junction bases left unmatched: 1. CDR1 is SQVTM, CDR2 ANQGSEA, per germline. The CDR3 is made up of 12 amino acids. The CDR3 is CSVGGQGYGYTF. CDR3 nucleotide sequence: TGCAGCGTTGGGGGACAGGGCTATGGCTACACCTTC.

The rearrangement links TRBV7-2 to TRBJ1-2; D gene ambiguous. Trimming pared 2 bases from V and 5 bases from J, leaving 15 bases between. The CDR3 has 15 residues. Germline CDR1 and CDR2: SGHTA and FQGNSA. The CDR3 DNA reads TGTGCCAGCAGCTTAAATCCCGGGGAGAAATATGGCTACACCTTC. It yields the protein CASSLNPGEKYGYTF.

This clonotype was counted at least ten times. The rearrangement uses TRBV2 and TRBJ2-7, with TRBD2 matching over 12 bases. In germline, CDR1 is SNHLY, CDR2 FYNNEI. The CDR3 runs to 14 residues. The J segment lost 5 bases and the V segment lost 11 bases, leaving 10 bases of the junction unmatched. The CDR3 DNA is TGTGCCGGGAGAGGGACTAGCGGGTCCGACGAGCAGTACTTC. It translates to CAGRGTSGSDEQYF.

This clonotype was counted many times. The V gene is TRBV7-2, the J gene TRBJ2-3; 8 nucleotides match TRBD2. Germline assignment: CDR1 SGHTA and CDR2 FQGNSA. V lost 1 base to trimming and J lost 2 bases; unmatched junction nucleotides: 2. The CDR3 has 15 amino acids. The DNA of the CDR3 is TGTGCCAGCAGCTTAGTAGCGGGGCTCACAGATACGCAGTATTTT. Protein: CASSLVAGLTDTQYF.

This sequence joins TRBV30 and TRBJ1-3, with D possibly matching TRBD1 (5 bases). Germline CDR1 is GTSNPN and CDR2 is SVGIG (reference sequence). This CDR3 region has 15 residues. V lost 0 bases, J lost 8 bases, and 17 bases lay in between. The CDR3 sequence is CAWSVRRRLGHTIYF. CDR3 in DNA: TGTGCCTGGAGTGTACGTCGCAGATTGGGACACACCATATATTTT.

V and J are TRBV5-1 and TRBJ2-7, with D possibly matching TRBD1 (6 bases). Germline V gene lookup returns CDR1 SGHRS and CDR2 YFSETQ. The CDR3 has 15 amino acids. V gave up 4 bases and J gave up 0 bases, with 14 bases separating them. This chain's CDR3 is CASSLRTDSSYEQYF. As DNA, the CDR3 is TGCGCCAGCAGCCTTCGAACGGACAGCTCCTACGAGCAGTACTTC.

V is TRBV19 and J is TRBJ2-2, with D hard to call. The CDR3 is 16 amino acids. The V gene lost 5 bases and the J gene lost 0 bases, with 13 bases spanning the gap. CDR1 LNHDA and CDR2 SQIVND come from the germline V gene (reference sequence). CDR3 sequence reads: CASSHISTPNTGELFF. CDR3 bases: TGTGCCAGTAGTCATATTTCGACTCCGAACACCGGGGAGCTGTTTTTT.

V and J are TRBV13 and TRBJ2-7; possibly TRBD1 for D (6 bases). Trimming took off 5 bases at V and 3 bases at J, with 17 bases between the two ends. Germline CDR1 and CDR2: PRHDT and FYEKMQ (reference sequence). CDR3 size: 15 residues. As DNA, the CDR3 is TGTGCCAGCAGCCCTCGAATCCGAGGGGGCTACGAGCAGTACTTC. As protein: CASSPRIRGGYEQYF.

J is TRBJ2-1 and V is TRBV12-3 or TRBV12-4; D possibly corresponds to TRBD2 (7 bases). The V end was cut by 6 bases, the J end by 9 bases, with 21 bases between. The CDR3 extends over 15 amino acids. The CDR3 protein is CASSLGGRVGGEQFF. CDR3 coding DNA: TGTGCCAGCAGCCTAGGGGGGAGGGTTGGGGGTGAGCAGTTCTTC.

The V gene is TRBV2, the J gene TRBJ1-1; D may be TRBD1 (5 bases). V was clipped by 8 bases and J by 1 base, with 17 bases between them. The germline gives CDR1 SNHLY, CDR2 FYNNEI. The CDR3 consists of 15 residues. The CDR3 coding sequence is TGTGCCAGCTCACCATTAGGGGCGTCGAACACTGAAGCTTTCTTT. This gives the protein CASSPLGASNTEAFF.

The V and J genes are TRBV24-1 and TRBJ2-5; D ambiguous. The CDR3 runs 11 residues. Trimming took 4 bases from V and 4 from J, leaving 3 bases between them. Germline V gene data show CDR1 as KGHDR and CDR2 as SFDVKD. CDR3 bases: TGTGCCACCAGTGACCCAGAGACCCAGTACTTC. This translates into CATSDPETQYF.

This clonotype was seen only a few times. V usage is TRBV7-3 and J usage is TRBJ2-1, with 7 nucleotides matching TRBD2. The germline V gene encodes CDR1 SGHTA and CDR2 FQGTGA. Trimming at V came to 1 base and at J to 5 bases, leaving 2 bases not matched to a gene. There are 14 residues in the CDR3. The CDR3 DNA follows: TGTGCCAGCAGCTTAATGGGAGGGAACAATGAGCAGTTCTTC. Amino acids: CASSLMGGNNEQFF.

The sample holds many counts of this clonotype. The gene calls are TRBV28 and TRBJ2-7; TRBD2 agrees at 16 bases. This CDR3 contains 18 residues. Losses at the gene ends were 6 bases for V and 2 bases for J; bases not matched to a gene: 10. Germline V gene data show CDR1 as MDHEN and CDR2 as SYDVKM. The CDR3 region has the DNA TGTGCCAGCAGCCCGGGACTAGCGGGAGGGCCAAGAACCTACGAGCAGTACTTC. Its translation: CASSPGLAGGPRTYEQYF.

J is TRBJ1-3 and V is TRBV2; 7 positions match TRBD1. Per the germline V gene, CDR1 is SNHLY and CDR2 is FYNNEI. Germline trimming cut 4 bases from V and 3 bases from J; bases unmatched to any gene: 9. This CDR3 is 16 amino acids long. In DNA, the CDR3 is TGTGCCAGCAGTGCAACCGGGACAGCAATTGGAAACACCATATATTTT. The encoded protein is CASSATGTAIGNTIYF.

The chain is built from TRBV5-1 and TRBJ2-2; 7 positions agree with TRBD2. Per the germline V gene, CDR1 is SGHRS and CDR2 is YFSETQ. The CDR3 spans 15 residues. Unmatched junction bases numbered 3, after V lost 3 bases and J lost 1 base. The CDR3 loop is CASSSASGNTGELFF. As DNA, the CDR3 is TGCGCCAGCAGCTCGGCTAGCGGGAACACCGGGGAGCTGTTTTTT.

This clonotype has just a few counts. The J gene is TRBJ1-3, the V gene TRBV20-1; D not certain. The CDR3 sequence is 12 residues long. Germline V gene lookup returns CDR1 DFQATT and CDR2 SNEGSKA (reference sequence). Trimming removed 5 bases at V and 1 base at J, with 6 bases between. CDR3 amino acids: CSASRSGNTIYF. In DNA, the CDR3 is TGCAGTGCTTCTCGGTCTGGAAACACCATATATTTT.

The chain recombines TRBV7-2 with TRBJ2-1, with D unclear. This CDR3 spans 12 amino acids. The germline CDR1 and CDR2 sequences are SGHTA and FQGNSA. Trimming took off 5 bases at V and 13 bases at J, with 15 bases between the two ends. The CDR3 DNA is TGTGCCAGCAGCCCCCCCCCTAAGGGTCAGTTCTTC. It yields the protein CASSPPPKGQFF.

The table lists this clonotype with a few counts. This chain uses TRBV6-5 with TRBJ2-7; D is perhaps TRBD2 (5 bases). V was trimmed by 2 bases and J by 3 bases, leaving 8 bases between them. CDR3 length: 13 residues. The germline V gene encodes CDR1 MNHEY and CDR2 SVGAGI. Here the CDR3 reads CASSYLGNYEQYF. CDR3 nucleotides: TGTGCCAGCAGTTACCTCGGGAACTACGAGCAGTACTTC.

This chain uses TRBV19 with TRBJ1-5; D possibly corresponds to TRBD1 (5 bases). The V gene's germline CDR1 is LNHDA and CDR2 SQIVND (reference sequence). The CDR3 is made up of 16 amino acids. Trimming cost V 5 bases and J 2 bases, with 16 bases left between them. For the CDR3, the DNA is TGTGCCAGTAGTGCCCGGGGGTCCTGGGGCAATCAGCCCCAGCATTTT. Translation: CASSARGSWGNQPQHF.

Only a few counts were recorded for this clonotype. The gene calls are TRBV29-1 and TRBJ1-1; D is possibly TRBD1 (6 bases). Germline V gives CDR1 SQVTM, CDR2 ANQGSEA. This CDR3 has 14 residues. With 3 bases removed from V and 0 bases from J, the gap between germline ends came to 11 bases. For the CDR3, the DNA is TGCAGCGTTGAGTTCAACAGGGTGAACACTGAAGCTTTCTTT. Its translation: CSVEFNRVNTEAFF. The variable domain in full, with the rest retrieved from reference TRBV29-1 and TRBJ1-1, is SAVISQKPSRDICQRGTSLTIQCQVDSQVTMMFWYRQQPGQSLTLIATANQGSEATYESGFVIDKFPISRPNLTFSTLTVSNMSPEDSSIYLCSVEFNRVNTEAFFGQGTRLTVV.